This T cell receptor (beta chain) derives from a study of T cells in Graves' hyperthyroidism and ophthalmopathy. Findings and caveats of the study: Blood also held most thyroid clonotypes expanded beyond 0.001.

It was RNA transcripts that yielded the amplified TCR beta CDR3 regions. A first-round RT-PCR of the TCR CDR3 used the HTBI primer set. TCRdb ran MiXCR on the multiplex PCR reads and lists one entry per CDR3 protein. The sample records over 250,000 distinct CDR3 sequences, less than 30% being singletons. The germline gives CDR1 MNHEY, CDR2 SVGAGI. The CDR3 extends over 14 amino acids. Germline trimming cut 0 bases from V and 12 bases from J; bases unmatched to any gene: 8. Clinicians diagnosed patients from clinical symptoms, serum thyroxine and TRAb, thyroid ultrasound and orbital computed tomography. First hyperthyroidism diagnosis is when the blood sample was obtained, before any ophthalmopathy symptoms. Using over 8.5 ml of fresh peripheral blood, PBMCs were prepared. This clonotype was detected ten times or more. What it recognizes is unknown.

The source material was blood. The clonotype was recovered from a man between 35 and 55 years old with Graves' hyperthyroidism that later progressed to Graves' ophthalmopathy. The chain links TRBV6-5 to TRBJ2-4; 7 bases map to TRBD2. The CDR3 loop reads CASSYSTTGGNQYF. The CDR3 DNA reads TGTGCCAGCAGTTACTCGACCACGGGAGGCAATCAGTACTTC.